The present TCR beta chain was sequenced within a study of CXCR3-negative and CXCR3-positive naive CD8 T cells. The authors prepared UMI-labeled TRB cDNA libraries by 5' RACE. TCRdb re-called the 5' RACE reads and shows each CDR3 protein once, DNA omitted. The sample includes some 53,000 distinct CDR3 sequences. Remarks on this clonotype: The antigen remains unidentified.

Regarding the study as a whole: More hydrophobic TRB CDR3s occurred in CXCR3-positive than in CXCR3-negative naive cells.

Germline V gene data show CDR1 as MGHRA and CDR2 as YSYEKL. The CDR3 sequence is 16 residues long. This sequence joins TRBV4-1 and TRBJ2-1; lacking DNA, the TRBD1 call made by TCRdb goes unchecked. This TCR derives from a human donor in good health. Some clones in this sample may be carry-over from other donors' samples. Sequenced material: naive CXCR3+ CD8+ T cells from blood. Subset here: CD45RO-CCR7+CD27+CD95- naive CD8+ T cells expressing CXCR3 (TNR3+). This chain's CDR3 is CASSHTEGRTYNEQFF.